This T cell receptor (beta chain) was identified in a study of human T cells and chemical hapten exposure. The V end was cut by 5 bases, the J end by 4 bases, with 13 bases between. CDR3 length: 13 amino acids. Germline V lookup: CDR1 DFQATT, CDR2 SNEGSKA (reference sequence). Time point here: pre-sensitization, week 0. Treatment indicated: therapeutic diphenylcyclopropenone sensitization with weekly scalp DPC. Researchers extracted total RNA from unfractionated whole blood. In TCRdb, the RACE reads were re-called with MiXCR into one record per CDR3 protein. The sample has some 360,000 distinct CDR3 sequences, 4.5% to 6% seen once. This clonotype was counted many times.

The chain recombines TRBV20-1 with TRBJ2-3; D uncertain. The source material was whole blood, sampled in connection with sensitization to the hapten diphenylcyclopropenone (DPC). The clonotype was recovered from a woman aged 50 to 60 with alopecia areata. Some clones in this sample may be carry-over from other donors' samples. Here the CDR3 DNA reads TGCAGTGCTGCCCGGTCAAAGGCAGATACGCAGTATTTT. Its translation: CSAARSKADTQYF.